The 18 T cell receptor beta chains in this list originate from one sample, sequenced in a study of blood T cells in healthy people across ages. Together with a sample-barcoded 5' primer, a J-beta primer mix was included in a second PCR lasting about 6 to 11 cycles. A single record per CDR3 protein comes from TCRdb applying MiXCR to the 5' RACE reads. The data hold just over 1 million distinct CDR3 sequences, with around 43% observed a single time. Sequenced: blood. The receptors here all came from a woman in her fifties or sixties in good health.

This clonotype was counted a few times. This rearrangement joins TRBV7-6 to TRBJ2-7; 11 nucleotides agree with TRBD2. CDR1 and CDR2 (germline): SGHVS, FNYEAQ. V dropped 1 base and J dropped 5; count of bases not matched to a gene: 10. There are 17 residues in the CDR3. CDR3 amino acids: CASSLGATTSGTDEQYF. The CDR3 bases are TGTGCCAGCAGCTTAGGGGCGACGACTAGCGGGACTGACGAGCAGTACTTC. The variable domain in full, with the rest retrieved from reference TRBV7-6 and TRBJ2-7, is GAGVSQSPRYKVTKRGQDVALRCDPISGHVSLYWYRQALGQGPEFLTYFNYEAQQDKSGLPNDRFSAERPEGSISTLTIQRTEQRDSAMYRCASSLGATTSGTDEQYFGPGTRLTVT.

CDR3 sequence reads: CSAGEQGTNYGYTF. The CDR3 DNA follows: TGCAGTGCTGGGGAACAGGGCACTAACTATGGCTACACCTTC. This rearrangement joins TRBV20-1 to TRBJ1-2; possible D gene TRBD1, 6 bases. V lost 5 bases, J lost 0 bases, and 13 bases lay in between. Germline V gene lookup returns CDR1 DFQATT and CDR2 SNEGSKA (reference sequence). The CDR3 runs 14 residues.

CDR3 in amino acids: CASSSPDMSYEQYF. CDR3 nucleotides: TGTGCCAGCAGTTCCCCGGACATGTCCTACGAGCAGTACTTC. This chain connects TRBV27 to TRBJ2-7; tentatively, D is TRBD1 (5 bases). Germline CDR1 MNHEY, CDR2 SMNVEV (reference sequence). Trimming pared 4 bases from V and 1 base from J, leaving 11 bases between. The CDR3 extends over 14 amino acids.

This chain connects TRBV28 to TRBJ1-1; D may be TRBD1 (6 bases). The CDR3 has 17 residues. The V end was cut by 3 bases, the J end by 10 bases, with 27 bases between. Germline CDR1 is MDHEN and CDR2 is SYDVKM. CDR3 region: CASSLVIDGGTNGGAFF. DNA for the CDR3: TGTGCCAGCAGTTTGGTAATAGACGGGGGGACAAACGGTGGAGCTTTCTTT.

About this clonotype itself: This sequence may be a read error, since a much larger clone differs from it by one base. This chain joins TRBV12-3 or TRBV12-4 and TRBJ2-3; 8 positions match TRBD2. CDR3 size: 16 residues. V gave up 3 bases and J gave up 4 bases; unmatched junction bases: 9. CDR3 sequence: CASSLWRGAGADTQYF. CDR3 coding DNA: TGTGCCAGCAGTTTGTGGCGGGGGGCGGGAGCAGATACGCAGTATTTT.

V and J are TRBV3-1 and TRBJ2-7, with D uncertain. With 3 bases removed from V and 0 bases from J, the gap between germline ends came to 9 bases. Per the germline V gene, CDR1 is LGHDT and CDR2 is YNNKEL (reference sequence). The CDR3 is 14 amino acids. CDR3 in amino acids: CASSQTLSSYEQYF. CDR3 in DNA: TGTGCCAGCAGCCAGACTCTTTCCTCCTACGAGCAGTACTTC.

The chain is built from TRBV20-1 and TRBJ1-6; 10 bases match TRBD1. The junction had 6 bases not matched to a gene; V was cut back by 0 bases and J by 4 bases. Germline CDR1 is DFQATT and CDR2 is SNEGSKA (reference sequence). CDR3 length: 17 amino acids. This CDR3 is CSARDERQGAYNSPLHF. The CDR3 coding sequence is TGCAGTGCTAGAGATGAAAGACAGGGGGCTTATAATTCACCCCTCCACTTT.

The table lists this clonotype with a few counts. The V gene is TRBV10-3, the J gene TRBJ2-7; D remains ambiguous. Germline-derived CDR1 and CDR2 are ENHRY and SYGVKD. Trimming shortened V by 10 bases and J by 5 bases, and 12 bases separated the two germline ends. The CDR3 runs to 11 residues. The CDR3 bases are TGTGCCACCCAAACCCCGAACGAGCAGTACTTC. This codes for CATQTPNEQYF.

The genes are TRBV5-6 and TRBJ2-7, with a possible D match to TRBD1 (5 bases). V lost 6 bases and J 5 bases, leaving 21 bases between the germline ends. The CDR3 has 15 amino acids. Germline CDR1 is SGHDT and CDR2 is YYEEEE. CDR3 loop: CASTRHRIRSDEQYF. CDR3 DNA: TGTGCCAGCACCAGACACAGGATAAGATCCGACGAGCAGTACTTC.

This clonotype was seen a handful of times. V and J are TRBV20-1 and TRBJ2-5, with 8 bases that match TRBD1. V shed 5 bases, J shed 5 bases, and the junction held 10 bases outside the gene matches. Germline values: CDR1 DFQATT, CDR2 SNEGSKA (reference sequence). The CDR3 has 14 amino acids. CDR3 in amino acids: CSAPRQGYGETQYF. The CDR3 nucleotides read TGCAGTGCTCCCAGACAGGGGTATGGTGAGACCCAGTACTTC.

The chain recombines TRBV20-1 with TRBJ1-1; perhaps TRBD1 as D (5 bases). Trimming left V 5 bases short and J 2 bases short, with 21 bases between. The length of the CDR3 is 16 residues. Germline V lookup: CDR1 DFQATT, CDR2 SNEGSKA (reference sequence). The CDR3 nucleotides read TGCAGTGCTCTCCCTTATGGCGGGGGGGTAAACACTGAAGCTTTCTTT. It is translated as CSALPYGGGVNTEAFF.

This clonotype was seen more than once but under ten times. V and J are TRBV3-1 and TRBJ2-7; no definite D call. V was trimmed by 1 base and J by 7 bases, leaving 14 bases between them. The CDR3 is 14 amino acids. Germline values: CDR1 LGHDT, CDR2 YNNKEL (reference sequence). In nucleotides, the CDR3 is TGTGCCAGCAGCCAAGGTGGCGGAGCTCGGGAGCAGTACTTC. Translation: CASSQGGGAREQYF.

CDR3 DNA sequence: TGCAGTGCTAGAGGTCTAGCGGACTTTGAGAATGAGCAGTTCTTC. This gives the protein CSARGLADFENEQFF. This chain links TRBV20-1 with TRBJ2-1; 7 bases are shared with TRBD2. The CDR3 is 15 residues long. The germline V gene encodes CDR1 DFQATT and CDR2 SNEGSKA (reference sequence). J was trimmed by 7 bases and V by 1 base; bases with no gene match: 10.

The gene calls are TRBV6-5 and TRBJ2-4; TRBD2 matches 12 bases. The CDR3 is made up of 16 amino acids. Per germline, CDR1 MNHEY and CDR2 SVGAGI. J was trimmed by 13 bases and V by 4 bases; bases with no gene match: 14. CDR3 in amino acids: CASSSQTSGSLYEQYF. CDR3 sequence (DNA): TGTGCCAGCAGTTCCCAGACTAGCGGGAGTTTATATGAGCAGTACTTC.

The gene calls are TRBV7-2 and TRBJ2-5; 7 bases line up with TRBD1. The CDR3 is 16 amino acids. The ends lost 5 bases at V and 4 bases at J; junction bases unmatched: 13. The germline CDR1 and CDR2 sequences are SGHTA and FQGNSA. The CDR3 DNA is TGTGCCAGCAGCCCGCGAAGCCGAGGGGGCGCAGAGACCCAGTACTTC. Protein product: CASSPRSRGGAETQYF. Based on the CDR3 plus reference TRBV7-2 and TRBJ2-5, the full variable domain is GAGVSQSPSNKVTEKGKDVELRCDPISGHTALYWYRQSLGQGLEFLIYFQGNSAPDKSGLPSDRFSAERTGGSVSTLTIQRTQQEDSAVYLCASSPRSRGGAETQYFGPGTRLLVL.

This chain uses TRBV29-1 with TRBJ2-1; D possibly matches TRBD1 or TRBD2 (5 bases each). The ends were cut back, 3 bases at V and 2 bases at J, with 11 bases in the middle. Germline values: CDR1 SQVTM, CDR2 ANQGSEA. The CDR3 loop spans 14 amino acids. CDR3 sequence: CSVESGTTYNEQFF. The CDR3 region has the DNA TGCAGCGTTGAGTCCGGGACCACCTACAATGAGCAGTTCTTC.

This clonotype has more than one count but fewer than ten. This CDR3 reads CASSMGDRGGYNEQFF. CDR3 nucleotide sequence: TGTGCCAGTAGTATGGGGGACAGAGGAGGTTACAATGAGCAGTTCTTC. V is TRBV19 and J is TRBJ2-1; 7 bases match TRBD1. With V trimmed by 3 bases and J by 4 bases, 9 bases remained unmatched. Germline CDR1 is LNHDA and CDR2 is SQIVND (reference sequence). This CDR3 contains 16 residues.

The chain links TRBV29-1 to TRBJ2-5; D gene ambiguous. CDR1 is SQVTM, CDR2 ANQGSEA, per germline. This CDR3 has 11 residues. V lost 4 bases and J 12 bases, leaving 15 bases between the germline ends. The CDR3 region has the DNA TGCAGCGTTGGGGGTTTAGGCGAGGAGTACTTC. Protein sequence: CSVGGLGEEYF.